One sample yielded the 11 T cell receptor beta chains listed below, sequenced in a study of control samples from healthy donors and cancer patients. TCRdb keeps only in-frame clones here, not all; method: immunoSEQ multiplex PCR. Of under 85,000 clones listed, approximately 84% are singletons. Sequenced material: PBMCs. These TCRs come from a woman aged 45-59 years with lung cancer.

As DNA, the CDR3 is TGCGCCAGCAGCCAAGGAAGGACAGGAAGAACCAATGAGCAGTTCTTC. Its translation is CASSQGRTGRTNEQFF. The chain combines TRBV4-3 with TRBJ2-1; 7 bases agree with TRBD1. This CDR3 comprises 16 residues. Losses at the gene ends were 1 base for V and 6 bases for J; bases not matched to a gene: 9. Germline assignment: CDR1 LGHNA and CDR2 YSLEER.

V is TRBV2 and J is TRBJ1-2; 7 nucleotides match TRBD1. Trimming removed 3 bases from V and 7 bases from J; junction bases left unmatched: 14. Germline CDR1 reads SNHLY; CDR2 reads FYNNEI. The CDR3 consists of 16 residues. CDR3 bases: TGTGCCAGCAGTGACCGGACAGGCCGGGGGACGGGTGGCTACACCTTC. This gives the protein CASSDRTGRGTGGYTF. Using reference TRBV2 and TRBJ1-2 for the parts outside the CDR3, the full variable domain is EPEVTQTPSHQVTQMGQEVILRCVPISNHLYFYWYRQILGQKVEFLVSFYNNEISEKSEIFDDQFSVERPDGSNFTLKIRSTKLEDSAMYFCASSDRTGRGTGGYTFGSGTRLTVV.

The chain recombines TRBV9 with TRBJ1-2; D unresolved. V was pared by 2 bases and J by 5 bases, with 7 bases between. In germline, CDR1 is SGDLS, CDR2 YYNGEE. The CDR3 covers 12 residues. CDR3 residues: CASSVGRYGYTF. The CDR3, as DNA: TGTGCCAGCAGCGTGGGCAGATATGGCTACACCTTC.

V and J are TRBV18 and TRBJ1-1, with TRBD1 as a possible D gene (5 bases). This CDR3 has 13 residues. Germline CDR1 is KGHSH and CDR2 is LQKENI. V lost 3 bases, J lost 1 base, and 6 bases lay in between. CDR3 bases: TGTGCCAGCTCACCGACAGAGAACACTGAAGCTTTCTTT. The encoded protein is CASSPTENTEAFF.

V and J are TRBV7-2 and TRBJ2-7; 7 nucleotides match TRBD1. J gave up 0 bases and V 3 bases, and 8 bases lay outside the gene matches. Germline CDR1 is SGHTA and CDR2 is FQGNSA. This CDR3 spans 16 amino acids. Here the CDR3 DNA reads TGTGCCAGCAGCTTGGTCGGGACAGTTAGCTCCTACGAGCAGTACTTC. It specifies CASSLVGTVSSYEQYF.

The rearrangement uses TRBV7-7 and TRBJ2-5, with D possibly TRBD2 on 5 matching bases. V was clipped by 5 bases and J by 2 bases, with 9 bases between them. This CDR3 is 13 amino acids long. Germline CDR1 and CDR2: SSHAT and FNYEAQ (reference sequence). CDR3 coding DNA: TGTGCCAGCAGCCAGGACTCGCAAGAGACCCAGTACTTC. It is translated as CASSQDSQETQYF.

The V call is TRBV29-1, the J call TRBJ2-7, with D unresolved. V dropped 1 base and J dropped 7 bases, with 8 bases sitting between them. The CDR3 contains 11 residues. The germline CDR1 and CDR2 sequences are SQVTM and ANQGSEA. The CDR3: CSVEVLSEQYF. The CDR3 bases are TGCAGCGTTGAAGTTCTGTCGGAGCAGTACTTC.

In this sample, this clone turned up once. The chain has TRBV4-1 and TRBJ2-7; 8 positions match TRBD2. The junction had 17 bases not matched to a gene; V was cut back by 1 base and J by 3 bases. The CDR3 has 19 amino acids. CDR1 is MGHRA, CDR2 YSYEKL, per germline. The CDR3 nucleotides are TGCGCCAGCAGCCAAGTTCGCTTTTTGGGACTAGATATCGTCTACGAGCAGTACTTC. It yields the protein CASSQVRFLGLDIVYEQYF.

CDR3 DNA: TGTGCCAGTACAAGGAACACTGAAGCTTTCTTT. Translated: CASTRNTEAFF. The chain carries TRBV19 and TRBJ1-1; D not certain. There are 11 residues in the CDR3. Trimming removed 7 bases at V and 1 base at J, with 4 bases between. The germline V gene encodes CDR1 LNHDA and CDR2 SQIVND (reference sequence). The full variable domain, completed using reference TRBV19 and TRBJ1-1, is DGGITQSPKYLFRKEGQNVTLSCEQNLNHDAMYWYRQDPGQGLRLIYYSQIVNDFQKGDIAEGYSVSREKKESFPLTVTSAQKNPTAFYLCASTRNTEAFFGQGTRLTVV.

The rearrangement uses TRBV4-2 and TRBJ1-6; D is ambiguous. The V gene lost 0 bases and the J gene lost 5 bases, with 8 bases spanning the gap. This CDR3 comprises 15 residues. Germline CDR1 and CDR2: LGHNA and YNFKEQ. The CDR3 region is CASSQETPNNSPLHF. DNA for the CDR3: TGTGCCAGCAGCCAAGAGACACCGAATAATTCACCCCTCCACTTT.

The V call is TRBV18, the J call TRBJ1-6; weak D call: TRBD1 (5 bases). The CDR3 has 16 amino acids. V dropped 1 base and J dropped 1 base, with 8 bases sitting between them. CDR1 is KGHSH and CDR2 is LQKENI in the germline V gene. CDR3 bases: TGTGCCAGCTCACCACGGGAGGGGTCCTATAATTCACCCCTCCACTTT. This gives the protein CASSPREGSYNSPLHF.